These T cell receptor beta chains were read from a single sample in a study of blood T cell repertoires in COVID-19. Libraries were prepared by immunoSEQ multiplex PCR; TCRdb keeps only in-frame clonotypes and omits some of them. The sample shows fewer than 60,000 clones, under 90% of them seen only once. The sample consisted of peripheral blood. The receptors come from an elderly man with active or convalescent COVID-19. The CDR3 runs from the conserved cysteine through the conserved F or W. Fields, in order: clone size, V gene, D gene, J gene, CDR3 protein, CDR3 DNA. A D gene is named only where the DNA matches it firmly. Not every row has a clone size; where given, it reads once, few, many or a size class.

abundance: NA; v_gene: TRBV28; d_gene: TRBD1; j_gene: TRBJ1-1; CDR3aa: CASIEQGAPGERAFF; CDR3nt: TGTGCCAGCATCGAACAGGGGGCCCCGGGGGAAAGAGCTTTCTTT
abundance: NA; v_gene: TRBV7-2; d_gene: TRBD1; j_gene: TRBJ1-3; CDR3aa: CASSQGQGGSNTIYF; CDR3nt: TGTGCCAGCAGCCAAGGACAGGGTGGGTCAAACACCATATATTTT
abundance: NA; v_gene: TRBV6-2/TRBV6-3; d_gene: NA; j_gene: TRBJ2-1; CDR3aa: CASSYPAFSSSSYNEQFF; CDR3nt: TGTGCCAGCAGTTACCCAGCCTTTAGTTCTAGCTCCTACAATGAGCAGTTCTTC
abundance: NA; v_gene: TRBV7-2; d_gene: TRBD1; j_gene: TRBJ1-2; CDR3aa: CASSSIPGGQGTYGYTF; CDR3nt: TGTGCCAGCAGCTCTATCCCAGGGGGACAGGGGACCTATGGCTACACCTTC
abundance: NA; v_gene: TRBV11-2; d_gene: TRBD2; j_gene: TRBJ2-1; CDR3aa: CASSSGLDSFNEQFF; CDR3nt: TGTGCCAGCAGCTCAGGACTAGACTCCTTCAATGAGCAGTTCTTC
abundance: NA; v_gene: TRBV5-5; d_gene: TRBD2; j_gene: TRBJ2-3; CDR3aa: CASKASGDTDTQYF; CDR3nt: TGTGCCAGCAAGGCTAGCGGGGACACAGATACGCAGTATTTT
abundance: NA; v_gene: TRBV5-1; d_gene: NA; j_gene: TRBJ2-5; CDR3aa: CASSLVPQSGETQYF; CDR3nt: TGCGCCAGCAGCTTGGTACCGCAAAGCGGAGAGACCCAGTACTTC
abundance: NA; v_gene: TRBV7-8; d_gene: NA; j_gene: TRBJ1-2; CDR3aa: CASSLDREGWGGYTF; CDR3nt: TGTGCCAGCAGCTTAGATCGGGAGGGTTGGGGCGGCTACACCTTC
abundance: NA; v_gene: TRBV6-6; d_gene: TRBD2; j_gene: TRBJ2-1; CDR3aa: CASSYSPSGYNEQFF; CDR3nt: TGTGCCAGCAGTTACAGTCCTAGCGGTTACAATGAGCAGTTCTTC
abundance: NA; v_gene: TRBV7-9; d_gene: NA; j_gene: TRBJ1-6; CDR3aa: CASSPPVVGSPLHF; CDR3nt: TGTGCCAGCAGCCCCCCCGTCGTCGGTTCACCCCTCCACTTT
abundance: NA; v_gene: TRBV5-4; d_gene: TRBD1; j_gene: TRBJ2-6; CDR3aa: CATNDRGGFSGANVLTF; CDR3nt: TGTGCCACCAACGACAGGGGGGGTTTCTCTGGGGCCAACGTCCTGACTTTC
abundance: NA; v_gene: TRBV5-1; d_gene: NA; j_gene: TRBJ1-5; CDR3aa: CASSGRDKLNQPQHF; CDR3nt: TGCGCCAGCAGCGGCCGGGACAAACTCAATCAGCCCCAGCATTTT
abundance: few; v_gene: TRBV6-2/TRBV6-3; d_gene: NA; j_gene: TRBJ1-5; CDR3aa: CASSYVAGDVNQPQHF; CDR3nt: TGTGCCAGCAGTTACGTGGCAGGGGATGTCAATCAGCCCCAGCATTTT
abundance: NA; v_gene: TRBV19; d_gene: TRBD1; j_gene: TRBJ2-1; CDR3aa: CASNYRDSSYNEQFF; CDR3nt: TGTGCCAGTAACTATCGGGACAGCTCCTACAATGAGCAGTTCTTC